The 7 T cell receptor beta chains below were found in one sample sequenced in a study of blood T cell repertoires in COVID-19. Repertoires were generated with immunoSEQ multiplex PCR, while TCRdb's copy carries only in-frame clones and drops some. This sample has roughly 160,000 clones, with roughly 88% found just once. Sequencing was carried out using peripheral blood. Source of these receptors: a woman in her fifties or sixties with acute or convalescent COVID-19.

In the case of this clone: Other nucleotide sequences in the sample specify the same CDR3. The V gene is TRBV6-5, the J gene TRBJ1-5; 9 nucleotides match TRBD1. This CDR3 has 15 residues. Per the germline V gene, CDR1 is MNHEY and CDR2 is SVGAGI. J was trimmed by 0 bases and V by 8 bases; bases with no gene match: 5. The CDR3 here is CASRRDRDSNQPQHF. CDR3 coding DNA: TGTGCCAGCCGGAGGGACAGGGATAGCAATCAGCCCCAGCATTTT.

The CDR3 loop reads CSVEDRGTGNYGYTF. The CDR3 nucleotides are TGCAGCGTTGAAGATAGGGGGACAGGGAACTATGGCTACACCTTC. The chain is built from TRBV29-1 and TRBJ1-2; TRBD1 agrees at 9 bases. Germline loops: CDR1 SQVTM, CDR2 ANQGSEA. V was clipped by 0 bases and J by 2 bases; unmatched bases: 4. CDR3 length: 15 residues.

V and J are TRBV7-2 and TRBJ1-1; TRBD1 matches at 7 bases. CDR3 length: 15 amino acids. Unmatched junction bases numbered 5, after V lost 4 bases and J lost 0 bases. CDR1 and CDR2 from the germline V gene are SGHTA and FQGNSA. The CDR3 is CASSYRDRLNTEAFF. The CDR3 DNA reads TGTGCCAGCAGCTACCGGGACAGATTGAACACTGAAGCTTTCTTT.

The chain combines TRBV4-1 with TRBJ1-2; D not certain. CDR3 length: 14 residues. CDR1 is MGHRA, CDR2 YSYEKL, per germline. V lost 3 bases and J 5 bases, leaving 13 bases between the germline ends. CDR3 sequence: CASSQASGSYGYTF. CDR3 sequence (DNA): TGCGCCAGCAGCCAGGCCAGCGGCTCGTATGGCTACACCTTC.

This clone was observed a few times. The V call is TRBV7-2, the J call TRBJ2-3; TRBD2 matches 13 bases. The CDR3 is made up of 18 amino acids. V lost 3 bases and J lost 6; bases outside the gene matches: 12. Germline loops: CDR1 SGHTA, CDR2 FQGNSA. CDR3 region: CASSFGLAGVYRGDTQYF. In DNA, the CDR3 is TGTGCCAGCAGCTTCGGACTAGCGGGGGTATATCGCGGGGATACGCAGTATTTT.

The gene calls are TRBV10-1 and TRBJ2-1; TRBD1 agrees at 9 bases. CDR3 length equals 16 residues. The V and J ends lost 5 bases and 1 base, in that order; junction bases with no gene match: 6. CDR1 and CDR2 from the germline V gene are WNHNN and SYGVQD (reference sequence). Written as DNA, the CDR3 is TGCGCCAGCAGTTCCTTTGGGACAGGGTCCTACAATGAGCAGTTCTTC. Its protein product is CASSSFGTGSYNEQFF.

The V gene is TRBV6-1, the J gene TRBJ2-3; D remains unclear. The CDR3 is made up of 15 amino acids. The V gene lost 3 bases and the J gene lost 3 bases, with 13 bases spanning the gap. Germline assignment: CDR1 MNHNS and CDR2 SASEGT. Here the CDR3 DNA reads TGTGCCAGCAGTGACCCTAGGAGAGTGACAGATACGCAGTATTTT. Protein product: CASSDPRRVTDTQYF.